This T cell receptor beta chain was recovered during a study of blood T cell repertoires in COVID-19. Study-wide background: Samples came from the United States, Italy and Spain, spanning acute and convalescent COVID-19. Sample material is recorded as cDNA or gDNA derived from T cells, B-cell-depleted T cells, or PBMCs.

Authors' methods: Reference gene primer amplification in the assay estimated nucleated cell counts. The table came from immunoSEQ multiplex PCR; TCRdb's copy has only in-frame clones and leaves some out. The DNA was the basis for D and trimming; V, J and clone size are from that table. This repertoire shows approximately 140,000 clones, 70% to 85% found once; its top ten account for roughly 3.6%. Germline CDR1 MNHNY, CDR2 SVGAGI (reference sequence). This CDR3 has 13 amino acids. The J segment lost 6 bases and the V segment lost 6 bases, leaving 7 bases of the junction unmatched. The sample comprised peripheral blood. The V call is TRBV6-6, the J call TRBJ2-7; 8 bases align to TRBD2. This clonotype originated in a man in his sixties with acute or convalescent COVID-19. In DNA form, the CDR3 reads TGTGCCAGCAGCCCAGACGGGAGGGTCGAGCAGTACTTC. Translated: CASSPDGRVEQYF.